This T cell receptor (beta chain) came from a study of PD-1 blockade in classical Hodgkin lymphoma. Clones were sequenced by immunoSEQ multiplex PCR, and TCRdb holds only the in-frame ones, with some missing. The sample has roughly 96,000 clones, 93% seen once. The CDR3 is 19 amino acids. V was cut by 5 bases and J by 0 bases, with 24 bases left in between. The V gene's germline CDR1 is KGHSH and CDR2 LQKENI. Remarks on this clone: The antigen is undetermined.

As for time point: cycle 4 day 1 (C4D1), after 6 weeks of nivolumab. Relapse was seen in all patients after autologous stem cell transplantation, and brentuximab vedotin exposure was variable. Findings and caveats of the study: Newly diagnosed patients reportedly trailed healthy donors in baseline TCR diversity. Anyone who began nivolumab under 1 year after ASCT was excluded. CD4+ TCR diversity, unlike CD8+, rose significantly by C4D1. For complete responders, baseline diversity was comparable to that of newly diagnosed patients.

The sequence was obtained from a human donor with classical Hodgkin lymphoma. This rearrangement joins TRBV18 to TRBJ2-3, with D perhaps matching TRBD1 (5 bases). This specimen was peripheral blood mononuclear cells (PBMCs), taken before the fourth cycle of nivolumab. The CDR3, as DNA: TGTGCCAGCTCAGGCTTCGGACAAGAATCATCCACTAGCACAGATACGCAGTATTTT. Amino acids: CASSGFGQESSTSTDTQYF.